This record covers a single T cell receptor beta chain. Produced via immunoSEQ multiplex PCR; TCRdb's table is partial and in-frame only. The table includes 60,000 to 100,000 clones, around 87% detected once. Per germline, CDR1 MGHDK and CDR2 SYGVNS. This CDR3 region has 13 residues. V dropped 5 bases and J dropped 4; count of bases not matched to a gene: 3. The sample is drawn from a study of OX40 agonist ivuxolimab in advanced cancers. The clonotype comes from an adult with an advanced solid tumor such as melanoma, head and neck, liver or kidney cancer. The chain is built from TRBV25-1 and TRBJ1-2, with 8 bases that match TRBD1. The material was CD4+ or CD8+ T cells sorted from blood, obtained in a trial of the OX40 agonist ivuxolimab. CDR3: CASSRTGIYGYTF. Written as DNA, the CDR3 is TGTGCCAGCAGTCGGACAGGGATCTATGGCTACACCTTC.